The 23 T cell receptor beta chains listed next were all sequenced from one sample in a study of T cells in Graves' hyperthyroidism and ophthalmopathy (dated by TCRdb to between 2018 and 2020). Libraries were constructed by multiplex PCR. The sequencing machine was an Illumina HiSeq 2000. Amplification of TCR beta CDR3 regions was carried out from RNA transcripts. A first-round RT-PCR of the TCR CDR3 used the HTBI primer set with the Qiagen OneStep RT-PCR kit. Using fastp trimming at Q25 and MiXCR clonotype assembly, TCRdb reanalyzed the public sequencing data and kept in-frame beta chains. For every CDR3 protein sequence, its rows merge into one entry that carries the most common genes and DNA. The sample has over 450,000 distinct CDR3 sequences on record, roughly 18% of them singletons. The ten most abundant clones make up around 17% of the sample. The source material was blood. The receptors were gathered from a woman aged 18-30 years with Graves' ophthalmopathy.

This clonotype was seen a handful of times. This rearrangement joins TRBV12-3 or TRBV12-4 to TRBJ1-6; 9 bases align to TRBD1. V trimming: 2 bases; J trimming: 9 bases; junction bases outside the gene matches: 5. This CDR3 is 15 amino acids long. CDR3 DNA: TGTGCCAGCAGTTTACGTCGGACAGGGGTTTCACCCCTCCACTTT. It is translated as CASSLRRTGVSPLHF.

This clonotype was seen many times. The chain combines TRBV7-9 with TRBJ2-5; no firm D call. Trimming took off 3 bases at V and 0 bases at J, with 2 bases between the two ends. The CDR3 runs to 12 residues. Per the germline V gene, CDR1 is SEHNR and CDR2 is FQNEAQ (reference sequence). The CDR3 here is CASSLYQETQYF. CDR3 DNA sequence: TGTGCCAGCAGCTTGTACCAAGAGACCCAGTACTTC.

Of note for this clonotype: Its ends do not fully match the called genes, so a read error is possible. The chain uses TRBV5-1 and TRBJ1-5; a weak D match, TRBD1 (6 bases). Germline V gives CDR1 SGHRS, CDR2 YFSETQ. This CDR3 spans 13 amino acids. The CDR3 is CAGSLDRNQPQHF. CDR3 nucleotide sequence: TGCGCCGGCAGCTTGGACAGAAACCAGCCCCAGCATTTT.

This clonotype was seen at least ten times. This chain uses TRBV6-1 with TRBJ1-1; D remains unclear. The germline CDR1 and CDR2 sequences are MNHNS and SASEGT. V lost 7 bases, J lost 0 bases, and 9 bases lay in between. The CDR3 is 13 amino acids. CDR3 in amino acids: CASNRKMNTEAFF. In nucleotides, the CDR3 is TGTGCCAGCAATCGGAAGATGAACACTGAAGCTTTCTTT.

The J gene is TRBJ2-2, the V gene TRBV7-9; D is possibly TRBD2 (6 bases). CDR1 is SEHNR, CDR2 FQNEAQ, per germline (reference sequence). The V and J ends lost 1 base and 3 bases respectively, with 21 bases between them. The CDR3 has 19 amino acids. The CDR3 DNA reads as TGTGCCAGCAGCTTAGTGAGTTGGAGGGGTCAAGATTACACCGGGGAGCTGTTTTTT. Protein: CASSLVSWRGQDYTGELFF.

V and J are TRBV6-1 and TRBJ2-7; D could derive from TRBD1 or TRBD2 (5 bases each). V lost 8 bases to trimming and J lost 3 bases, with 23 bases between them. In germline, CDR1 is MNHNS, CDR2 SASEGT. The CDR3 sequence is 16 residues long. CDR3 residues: CASRATTGLLYYEQYF. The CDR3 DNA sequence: TGTGCCAGCCGCGCCACAACGGGGCTACTTTACTACGAGCAGTACTTC.

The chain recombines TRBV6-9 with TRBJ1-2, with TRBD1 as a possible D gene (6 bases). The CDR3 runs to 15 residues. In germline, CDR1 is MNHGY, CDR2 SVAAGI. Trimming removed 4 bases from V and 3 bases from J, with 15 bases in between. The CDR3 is CASSSPTGVDYGYTF. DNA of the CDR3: TGTGCCAGCAGTTCCCCGACAGGAGTCGACTATGGCTACACCTTC.

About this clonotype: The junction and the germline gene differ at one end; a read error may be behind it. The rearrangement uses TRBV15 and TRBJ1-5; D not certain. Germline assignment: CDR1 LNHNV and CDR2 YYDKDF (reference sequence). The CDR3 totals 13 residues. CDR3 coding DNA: TGTGCCACCAGAAAGGAAAGCAGTCAGCCCCAGCATTTT. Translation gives CATRKESSQPQHF. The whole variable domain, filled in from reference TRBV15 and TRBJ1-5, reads DAMVIQNPRYQVTQFGKPVTLSCSQTLNHNVMYWYQQKSSQAPKLLFHYYDKDFNNEADTPDNFQSRRPNTSFCFLDIRSPGLGDTAMYLCATRKESSQPQHFGDGTRLSIL.

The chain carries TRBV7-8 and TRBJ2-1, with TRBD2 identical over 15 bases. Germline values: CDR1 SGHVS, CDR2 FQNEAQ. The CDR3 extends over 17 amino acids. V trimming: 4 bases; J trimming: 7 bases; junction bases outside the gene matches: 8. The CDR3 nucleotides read TGTGCCAGCAGCTCCCCCCCCGGGACTAGCGGGAGGAATGAGCAGTTCTTC. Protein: CASSSPPGTSGRNEQFF.

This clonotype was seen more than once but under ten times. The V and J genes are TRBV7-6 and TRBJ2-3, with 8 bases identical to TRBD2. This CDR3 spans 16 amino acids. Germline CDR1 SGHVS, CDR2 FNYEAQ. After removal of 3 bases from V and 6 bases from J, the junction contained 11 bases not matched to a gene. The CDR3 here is CASSFSSGGGQDTQYF. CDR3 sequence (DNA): TGTGCCAGCAGCTTTAGCTCGGGGGGGGGCCAGGATACGCAGTATTTT.

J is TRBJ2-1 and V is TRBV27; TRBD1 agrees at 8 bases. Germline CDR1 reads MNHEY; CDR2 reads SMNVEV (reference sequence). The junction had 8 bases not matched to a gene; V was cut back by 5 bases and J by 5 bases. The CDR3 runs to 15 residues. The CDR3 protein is CASSPGQGFHNEQFF. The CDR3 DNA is TGTGCCAGCAGTCCCGGACAGGGATTCCACAATGAGCAGTTCTTC.

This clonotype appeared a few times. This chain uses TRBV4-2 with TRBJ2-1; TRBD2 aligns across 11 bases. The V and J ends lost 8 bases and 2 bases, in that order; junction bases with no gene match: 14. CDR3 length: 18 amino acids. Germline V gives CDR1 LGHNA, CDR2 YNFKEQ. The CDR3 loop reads CASAVRVAGGPAYNEQFF. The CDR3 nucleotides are TGTGCCAGCGCGGTTAGAGTAGCGGGAGGGCCTGCCTACAATGAGCAGTTCTTC.

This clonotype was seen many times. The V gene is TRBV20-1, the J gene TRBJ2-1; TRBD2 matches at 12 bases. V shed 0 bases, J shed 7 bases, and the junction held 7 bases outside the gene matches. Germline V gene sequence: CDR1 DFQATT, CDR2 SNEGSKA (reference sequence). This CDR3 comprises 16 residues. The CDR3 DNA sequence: TGCAGTGCTAGAGATCCGGGACTAGCGGGTTGGAATGAGCAGTTCTTC. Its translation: CSARDPGLAGWNEQFF.

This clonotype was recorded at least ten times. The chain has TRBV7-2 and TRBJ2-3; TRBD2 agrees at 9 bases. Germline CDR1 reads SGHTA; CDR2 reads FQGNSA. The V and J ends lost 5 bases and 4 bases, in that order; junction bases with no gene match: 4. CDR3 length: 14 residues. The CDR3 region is CASSLGLASDTQYF. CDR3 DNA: TGTGCCAGCAGCCTGGGACTAGCTTCAGATACGCAGTATTTT.

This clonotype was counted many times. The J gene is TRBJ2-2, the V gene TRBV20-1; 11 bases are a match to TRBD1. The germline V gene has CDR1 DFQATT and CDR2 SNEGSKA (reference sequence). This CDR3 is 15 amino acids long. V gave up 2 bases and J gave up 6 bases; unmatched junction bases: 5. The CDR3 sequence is CSARSGQGAAGELFF. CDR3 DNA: TGCAGTGCTAGATCCGGACAGGGGGCGGCCGGGGAGCTGTTTTTT.

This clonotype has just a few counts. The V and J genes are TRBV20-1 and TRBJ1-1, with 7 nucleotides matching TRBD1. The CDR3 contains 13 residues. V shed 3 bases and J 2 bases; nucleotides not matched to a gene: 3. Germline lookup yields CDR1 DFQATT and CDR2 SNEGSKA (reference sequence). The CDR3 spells CSARWDSNTEAFF. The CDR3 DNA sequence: TGCAGTGCTAGGTGGGACAGTAACACTGAAGCTTTCTTT.

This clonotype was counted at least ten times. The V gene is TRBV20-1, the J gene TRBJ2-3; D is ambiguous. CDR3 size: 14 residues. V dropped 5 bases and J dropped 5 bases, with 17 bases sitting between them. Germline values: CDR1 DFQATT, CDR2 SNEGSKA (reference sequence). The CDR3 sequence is CSAPGPSRRDTQYF. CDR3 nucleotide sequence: TGCAGTGCTCCCGGGCCATCCCGACGAGATACGCAGTATTTT.

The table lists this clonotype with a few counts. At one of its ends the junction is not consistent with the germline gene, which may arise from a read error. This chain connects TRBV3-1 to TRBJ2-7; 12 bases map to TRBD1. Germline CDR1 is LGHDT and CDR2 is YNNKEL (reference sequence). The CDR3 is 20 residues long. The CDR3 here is CTSSPWMGGQGADSSYEQYF. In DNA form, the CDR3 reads TGTACCAGCAGCCCGTGGATGGGGGGACAGGGGGCAGATAGCTCCTACGAGCAGTACTTC.

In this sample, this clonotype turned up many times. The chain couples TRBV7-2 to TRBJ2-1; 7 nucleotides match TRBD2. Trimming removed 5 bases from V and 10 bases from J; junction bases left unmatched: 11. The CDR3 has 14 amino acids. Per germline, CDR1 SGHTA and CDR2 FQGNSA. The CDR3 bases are TGTGCCAGCAGCCCAAGACAGCGGGGATTGGAGCAGTTCTTC. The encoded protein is CASSPRQRGLEQFF.

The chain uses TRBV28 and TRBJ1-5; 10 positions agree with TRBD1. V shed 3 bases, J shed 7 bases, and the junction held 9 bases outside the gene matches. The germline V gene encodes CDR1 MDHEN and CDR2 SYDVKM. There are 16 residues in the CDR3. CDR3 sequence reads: CASSFLTGGGSQPQHF. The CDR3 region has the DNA TGTGCCAGCAGTTTTTTGACAGGGGGCGGGAGCCAGCCCCAGCATTTT. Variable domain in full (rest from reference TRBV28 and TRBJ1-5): DVKVTQSSRYLVKRTGEKVFLECVQDMDHENMFWYRQDPGLGLRLIYFSYDVKMKEKGDIPEGYSVSREKKERFSLILESASTNQTSMYLCASSFLTGGGSQPQHFGDGTRLSIL.

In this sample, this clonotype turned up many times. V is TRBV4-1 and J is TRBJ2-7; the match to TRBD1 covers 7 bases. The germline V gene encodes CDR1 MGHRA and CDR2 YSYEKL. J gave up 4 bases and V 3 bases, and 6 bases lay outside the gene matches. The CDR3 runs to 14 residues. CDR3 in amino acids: CASSQDRRLYEQYF. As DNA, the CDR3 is TGCGCCAGCAGCCAGGACAGGAGATTATACGAGCAGTACTTC.

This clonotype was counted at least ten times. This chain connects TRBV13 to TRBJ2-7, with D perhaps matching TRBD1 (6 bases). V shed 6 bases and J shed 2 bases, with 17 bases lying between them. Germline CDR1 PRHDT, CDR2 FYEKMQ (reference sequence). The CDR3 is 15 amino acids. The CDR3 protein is CASSFSGVGTYEQYF. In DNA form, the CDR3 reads TGTGCCAGCAGTTTCTCAGGGGTGGGGACCTACGAGCAGTACTTC.

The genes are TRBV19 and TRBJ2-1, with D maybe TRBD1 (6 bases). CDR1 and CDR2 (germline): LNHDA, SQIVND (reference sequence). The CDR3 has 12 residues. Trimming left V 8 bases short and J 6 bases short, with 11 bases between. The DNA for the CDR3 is TGTGCCAGTGGGCCCAGGGGCAATGAGCAGTTCTTC. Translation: CASGPRGNEQFF.